This TCR beta chain derives from a study of post-analysis software for immune sequencing data. Study information: Both relapsing-remitting and secondary progressive multiple sclerosis featured among the disease courses, as did progressive-relapsing multiple sclerosis.

A remark on this clonotype: The antigen remains unidentified.

The CDR3 spans 15 residues. Between the trimmed V and J ends, which lost 6 bases and 1 base, there was a span of 13 bases. From germline, CDR1 is MNHEY and CDR2 SVGEGT. Study-wide findings and caveats: Several TRBV segments were more frequent in patients than controls; TRBV5-6, TRBV5-1 and TRBV20-1 belonged to this group.

Unique molecular identifiers were built into the TCR beta cDNA libraries. From the PCR reads, TCRdb called clonotypes with MiXCR, one entry per CDR3 protein. The sample contains hundreds of thousands of distinct CDR3 sequences, about 40% of which appear only once. Sequences were obtained from blood. The origin of this receptor is a girl aged 2-10 years with multiple sclerosis. The chain couples TRBV6-2 or TRBV6-3 to TRBJ1-5; D remains ambiguous. CDR3 nucleotide sequence: TGTGCCAGCAGCCCCATCACGTTAAGCAATCAGCCCCAGCATTTT. This gives the protein CASSPITLSNQPQHF.